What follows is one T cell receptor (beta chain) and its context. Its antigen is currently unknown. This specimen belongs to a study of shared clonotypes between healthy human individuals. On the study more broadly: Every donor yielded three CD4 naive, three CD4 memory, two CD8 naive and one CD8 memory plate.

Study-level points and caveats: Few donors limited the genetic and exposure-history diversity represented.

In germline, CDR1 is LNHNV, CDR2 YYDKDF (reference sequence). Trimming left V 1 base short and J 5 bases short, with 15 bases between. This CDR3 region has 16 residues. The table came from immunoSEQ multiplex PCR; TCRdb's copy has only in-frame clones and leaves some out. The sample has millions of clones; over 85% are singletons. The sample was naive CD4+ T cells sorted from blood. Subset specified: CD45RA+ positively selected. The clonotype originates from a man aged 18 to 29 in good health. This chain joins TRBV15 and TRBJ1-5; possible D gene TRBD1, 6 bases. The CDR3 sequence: CATSRAERGRHQPQHF. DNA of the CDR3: TGTGCCACCAGCAGAGCGGAACGGGGGCGTCATCAGCCCCAGCATTTT.